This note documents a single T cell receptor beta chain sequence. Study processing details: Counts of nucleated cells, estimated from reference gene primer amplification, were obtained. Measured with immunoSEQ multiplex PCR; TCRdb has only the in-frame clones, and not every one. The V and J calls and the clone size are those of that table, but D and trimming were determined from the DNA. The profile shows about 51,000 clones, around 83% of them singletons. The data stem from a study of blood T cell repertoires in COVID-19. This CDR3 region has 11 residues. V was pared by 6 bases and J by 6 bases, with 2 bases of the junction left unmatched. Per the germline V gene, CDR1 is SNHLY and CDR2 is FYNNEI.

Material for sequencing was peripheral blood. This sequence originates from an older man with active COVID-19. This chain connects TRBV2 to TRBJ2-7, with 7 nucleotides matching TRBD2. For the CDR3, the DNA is TGTGCCAGCAGGACGGGGGGCGAGCAGTACTTC. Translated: CASRTGGEQYF.